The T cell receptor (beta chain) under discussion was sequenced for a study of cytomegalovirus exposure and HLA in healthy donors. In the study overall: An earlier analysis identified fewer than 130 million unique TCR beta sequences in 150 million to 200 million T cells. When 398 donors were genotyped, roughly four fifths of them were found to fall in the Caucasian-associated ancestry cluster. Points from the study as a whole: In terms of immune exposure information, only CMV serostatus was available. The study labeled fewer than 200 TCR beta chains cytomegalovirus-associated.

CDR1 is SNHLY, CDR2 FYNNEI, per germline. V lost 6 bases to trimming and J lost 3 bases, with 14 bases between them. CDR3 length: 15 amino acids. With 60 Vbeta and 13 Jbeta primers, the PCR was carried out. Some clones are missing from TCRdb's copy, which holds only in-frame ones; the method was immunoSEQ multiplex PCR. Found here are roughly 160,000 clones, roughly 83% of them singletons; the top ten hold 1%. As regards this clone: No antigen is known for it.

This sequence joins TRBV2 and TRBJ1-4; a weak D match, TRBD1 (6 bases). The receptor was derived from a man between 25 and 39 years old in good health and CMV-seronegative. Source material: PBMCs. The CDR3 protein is CASSYLDSSNEKLFF. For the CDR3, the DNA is TGTGCCAGCAGCTATCTGGACAGCTCTAATGAAAAACTGTTTTTT.